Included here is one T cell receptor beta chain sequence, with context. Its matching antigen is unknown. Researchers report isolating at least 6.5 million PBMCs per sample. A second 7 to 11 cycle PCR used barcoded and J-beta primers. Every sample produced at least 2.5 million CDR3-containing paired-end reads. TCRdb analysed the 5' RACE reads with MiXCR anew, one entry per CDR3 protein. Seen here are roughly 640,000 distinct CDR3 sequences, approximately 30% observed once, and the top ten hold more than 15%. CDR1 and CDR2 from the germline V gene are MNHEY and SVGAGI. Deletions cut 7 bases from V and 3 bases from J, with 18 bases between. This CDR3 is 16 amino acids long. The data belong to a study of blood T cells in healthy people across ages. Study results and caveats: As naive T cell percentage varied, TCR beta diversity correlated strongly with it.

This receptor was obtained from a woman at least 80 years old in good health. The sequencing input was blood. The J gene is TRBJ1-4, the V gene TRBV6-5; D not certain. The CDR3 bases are TGTGCCAGCAAGAACGCCGGCTCGGCACCTAATGAAAAACTGTTTTTT. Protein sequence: CASKNAGSAPNEKLFF.